This entry features one T cell receptor beta chain sequence. Its antigen remains unknown. PCR amplification relied on 60 Vbeta primers (plus 13 Jbeta primers). Produced via immunoSEQ multiplex PCR; TCRdb's table is partial and in-frame only. The sample yields about 160,000 clones, 60% to 85% seen once. Each donor was healthy, and each was a bone marrow donor. This sample was taken from a study of cytomegalovirus exposure and HLA in healthy donors. Regarding the study as a whole: Reportedly, TCR beta sequences accurately predicted HLA-A and HLA-B alleles in most subjects. Several top significant clusters appeared, in a later analysis, to be linked to common viral pathogens.

The sequencing sample was made of PBMCs. The clonotype was recovered from a male donor in good health and CMV-seropositive.

DNA of the CDR3: TGCGCCAGCAGCTTGGGGGCCAGCCAAGAGACCCAGTACTTC. Translated, it gives CASSLGASQETQYF. This chain links TRBV5-1 with TRBJ2-5; D gene uncertain. This CDR3 contains 14 residues. Germline loops: CDR1 SGHRS, CDR2 YFSETQ. The V gene lost 0 bases and the J gene lost 1 base, with 7 bases spanning the gap.